The sample holds a few counts of the clone carrying this T cell receptor beta chain. Its target is unknown. CDR3 length: 16 residues. With 0 bases clipped from V and 1 base from J, the junction kept 5 bases outside the gene matches. The V gene's germline CDR1 is LGHNA and CDR2 YNFKEQ. The data belong to a study of EBV T-cell therapy then PD-1 blockade in nasopharyngeal carcinoma. Profiled with immunoSEQ multiplex PCR; TCRdb holds only in-frame clones, not every one. The table has 14,000 or so clones, about 85% seen once; the top ten hold around 30%. Stated treatment: AdE1-LMPpoly-expanded autologous EBV-specific T-cell therapy followed by anti-PD-1 nivolumab.

This clonotype was sampled from a man aged 35-49 years with nasopharyngeal carcinoma. The genes are TRBV4-2 and TRBJ2-7; 8 bases fit TRBD2. The source material was CD8+ T cells from blood, sampled around day 100 from a patient whose treatment included autologous EBV-specific T cells and nivolumab. Here the CDR3 DNA reads TGTGCCAGCAGCCAAGATGGGGCGGGGGGATCCTACGAGCAGTACTTC. Translation gives CASSQDGAGGSYEQYF.